This T cell receptor beta chain was identified during a study of human thymus T cells. CDR1 and CDR2 from the germline V gene are SGDLS and YYNGEE. Trimming took 3 bases from V and 4 from J, leaving 22 bases between them. The CDR3 is 17 residues long. Assay used: immunoSEQ multiplex PCR; TCRdb lists only in-frame clones, some missing. The table has roughly 120,000 clones, about 93% seen once; the top ten hold roughly 0.024%. Whole-study results and caveats: Biased V and J segment usage appeared in thymus and peripheral blood. Unrelated individuals reportedly shared highly overlapping thymic TCR repertoires.

This clone was recorded once. As yet, its antigen is unknown. Thymus tissue was removed during corrective cardiac surgery. Infants served as donors; they were healthy and Finnish and were having corrective surgery for congenital heart defects. This clonotype originated in a boy under three years old with a congenital heart defect but otherwise immunologically healthy. The sample taken for sequencing was thymus tissue. The chain has TRBV9 and TRBJ1-2; possibly TRBD1 for D (6 bases). The CDR3 bases are TGTGCCAGCAGCGCCCATTGGAGGGGGACGCCCGCCTATGGCTACACCTTC. This codes for CASSAHWRGTPAYGYTF.